These 21 T cell receptor beta chains came from one sample sequenced in a study of CD8 T cells in ankylosing spondylitis. Using its own MiXCR run on the 5' RACE reads, TCRdb lists one record per CDR3 protein. Of a few hundred thousand distinct CDR3 sequences listed, 15% to 20% were seen once; the top ten hold around a third. Source material: blood, either unsorted or a sorted T cell fraction (not recorded which). Source of these receptors: a male donor with ankylosing spondylitis or in good health (not recorded which).

The chain carries TRBV6-5 and TRBJ2-7, with 10 positions matching TRBD2. V lost 0 bases to trimming and J lost 6 bases; unmatched junction nucleotides: 8. The CDR3 totals 16 residues. Germline V lookup: CDR1 MNHEY, CDR2 SVGAGI. The CDR3, as DNA: TGTGCCAGCAGTTACTCGATAGGTCTAGCGGGAGTCGAGCAGTACTTC. Translation: CASSYSIGLAGVEQYF.

For the CDR3, the DNA is TGCAGCGTTCTTGGGCCACGGCCGGACACCGGGGAGCTGTTTTTT. It codes for CSVLGPRPDTGELFF. The chain links TRBV29-1 to TRBJ2-2; D gene uncertain. V gave up 5 bases and J gave up 3 bases, with 16 bases separating them. The CDR3 consists of 15 residues. Germline CDR1 reads SQVTM; CDR2 reads ANQGSEA.

The genes are TRBV10-2 and TRBJ2-7; 9 nucleotides align to TRBD2. With V trimmed by 10 bases and J by 3 bases, 1 base remained unmatched. Per the germline V gene, CDR1 is WSHSY and CDR2 is SAAADI. CDR3 length: 11 residues. This CDR3 reads CATTSGYEQYF. CDR3 DNA sequence: TGCGCCACGACTAGCGGCTACGAGCAGTACTTC.

The J gene is TRBJ2-2, the V gene TRBV5-1; 8 nucleotides match TRBD2. With V trimmed by 2 bases and J by 6 bases, 9 bases remained unmatched. The CDR3 totals 16 residues. Per the germline V gene, CDR1 is SGHRS and CDR2 is YFSETQ. CDR3 in amino acids: CASSLMAGGVPGELFF. CDR3 bases: TGCGCCAGCAGCTTAATGGCGGGAGGTGTGCCCGGGGAGCTGTTTTTT.

The gene calls are TRBV5-1 and TRBJ2-1, with TRBD2 matching over 9 bases. Germline trimming cut 0 bases from V and 10 bases from J; bases unmatched to any gene: 8. Germline CDR1 is SGHRS and CDR2 is YFSETQ. This CDR3 comprises 15 residues. The CDR3 protein is CASSLDPGLAGEQFF. CDR3 sequence (DNA): TGCGCCAGCAGCTTGGATCCGGGACTAGCCGGGGAGCAGTTCTTC.

The rearrangement uses TRBV6-1 and TRBJ2-2, with D possibly being TRBD2 (6 bases). This CDR3 has 14 amino acids. CDR1 and CDR2 (germline): MNHNS, SASEGT. V dropped 6 bases and J dropped 6 bases, with 14 bases sitting between them. CDR3 in DNA: TGTGCCAGCAGGTCGGGACTCCCCTCCGGGGAGCTGTTTTTT. It is translated as CASRSGLPSGELFF.

A few counts support this clonotype. The chain has TRBV7-9 and TRBJ2-1; TRBD1 matches at 12 bases. Germline CDR1 reads SEHNR; CDR2 reads FQNEAQ (reference sequence). V was pared by 5 bases and J by 4 bases, with 3 bases of the junction left unmatched. The CDR3 consists of 15 residues. In nucleotides, the CDR3 is TGTGCCAGCAGCGCGGGACAGGGGGCTTACAATGAGCAGTTCTTC. This sequence encodes CASSAGQGAYNEQFF.

This clonotype was observed a few times. The rearrangement links TRBV27 to TRBJ2-7; a weak D match, TRBD2 (5 bases). The V end was cut by 4 bases, the J end by 5 bases, with 12 bases between. Germline CDR1 MNHEY, CDR2 SMNVEV (reference sequence). The CDR3 runs 13 residues. In DNA form, the CDR3 reads TGTGCCAGCAGTTCCTGGGAGCACAACGAGCAGTACTTC. This translates into CASSSWEHNEQYF.

This clonotype was detected only a few times. The chain uses TRBV25-1 and TRBJ2-3; TRBD2 matches at 9 bases. Trimming took 1 base from V and 0 from J; bases not matched to a gene: 2. CDR3 length: 16 amino acids. The germline CDR1 and CDR2 sequences are MGHDK and SYGVNS. CDR3 DNA: TGTGCCAGCAGTGAATTGACTAGCGGTAGCACAGATACGCAGTATTTT. This codes for CASSELTSGSTDTQYF.

In this sample, this clonotype turned up many times. The chain has TRBV7-9 and TRBJ1-5; D not resolved. The CDR3 extends over 14 amino acids. In germline, CDR1 is SEHNR, CDR2 FQNEAQ (reference sequence). The V end was cut by 0 bases, the J end by 2 bases, with 5 bases between. The CDR3 nucleotides are TGTGCCAGCAGCTTAGCGTTGGGCAATCAGCCCCAGCATTTT. This translates into CASSLALGNQPQHF.

The CDR3 is CSARKDRGLYNEQFF. CDR3 nucleotide sequence: TGCAGTGCTAGAAAAGACAGGGGTTTGTACAATGAGCAGTTCTTC. The chain couples TRBV20-1 to TRBJ2-1, with TRBD1 matching over 8 bases. CDR1 and CDR2 from the germline V gene are DFQATT and SNEGSKA (reference sequence). After removal of 2 bases from V and 4 bases from J, the junction contained 7 bases not matched to a gene. CDR3 length equals 15 residues.

The table lists this clonotype with a few counts. The rearrangement uses TRBV6-5 and TRBJ1-6; D is undetermined. CDR3 size: 13 residues. V lost 4 bases to trimming and J lost 7 bases, with 8 bases between them. Germline V gene sequence: CDR1 MNHEY, CDR2 SVGAGI. As DNA, the CDR3 is TGTGCCAGCAGTTCCGGGTACAATTCACCCCTCCACTTT. The encoded protein is CASSSGYNSPLHF.

This chain links TRBV5-6 with TRBJ2-7; 12 nucleotides line up with TRBD2. This CDR3 spans 15 amino acids. The V segment lost 4 bases and the J segment 3 bases; nucleotides outside the gene matches: 5. Germline V CDR1 and CDR2: SGHDT, YYEEEE. In nucleotides, the CDR3 is TGTGCCAGCAGCGCCGGGACTAGCGGGCTCTACGAGCAGTACTTC. It codes for CASSAGTSGLYEQYF.

This clonotype was seen a handful of times. The J gene is TRBJ2-5, the V gene TRBV12-3 or TRBV12-4; D gene unclear. This CDR3 has 14 residues. V was pared by 2 bases and J by 2 bases, with 9 bases between. The DNA for the CDR3 is TGTGCCAGCAGTTTAATCGACGAACAAGAGACCCAGTACTTC. This sequence encodes CASSLIDEQETQYF.

This clonotype was picked up many times. This chain uses TRBV20-1 with TRBJ1-5, with 7 bases fitting TRBD1. Germline loops: CDR1 DFQATT, CDR2 SNEGSKA (reference sequence). The CDR3 length is 14 residues. V shed 6 bases, J shed 4 bases, and the junction held 9 bases outside the gene matches. The CDR3 reads CSARTGTENQPQHF. The DNA for the CDR3 is TGCAGTGCCCGAACCGGGACAGAAAATCAGCCCCAGCATTTT.

This clonotype appeared a few times. The chain links TRBV27 to TRBJ2-1, with D unresolved. The germline V gene encodes CDR1 MNHEY and CDR2 SMNVEV (reference sequence). The V end was cut by 4 bases, the J end by 2 bases, with 12 bases between. The CDR3 has 15 amino acids. CDR3 DNA sequence: TGTGCCAGCAGTTCCGGACCGCCGACCTACAATGAGCAGTTCTTC. Its translation is CASSSGPPTYNEQFF.

The J gene is TRBJ2-3, the V gene TRBV27; no definite D call. In germline, CDR1 is MNHEY, CDR2 SMNVEV (reference sequence). The CDR3 spans 11 residues. With 3 bases removed from V and 8 bases from J, the gap between germline ends came to 6 bases. CDR3 DNA: TGTGCCAGCAGTTTTCTGGGTACGCAGTATTTT. Encoded protein: CASSFLGTQYF.

The V and J genes are TRBV5-1 and TRBJ2-1; 11 positions match TRBD2. V shed 4 bases and J 7 bases; nucleotides not matched to a gene: 10. This CDR3 is 16 amino acids long. CDR1 and CDR2 from the germline V gene are SGHRS and YFSETQ. CDR3: CASSAGLAGLWNEQFF. The CDR3 nucleotides read TGCGCCAGCAGCGCCGGACTAGCGGGCCTGTGGAATGAGCAGTTCTTC.

The chain couples TRBV12-3 or TRBV12-4 to TRBJ2-1; TRBD2 might be the D (6 bases). The CDR3 is 14 amino acids. V was trimmed by 6 bases and J by 8 bases, leaving 17 bases between them. CDR3 residues: CASSTTSGWDEQFF. CDR3 nucleotide sequence: TGTGCCAGCAGCACGACTAGTGGGTGGGATGAGCAGTTCTTC.

V gene TRBV7-9 combines with J gene TRBJ2-7, with 9 positions matching TRBD1. CDR3 length: 15 amino acids. Germline assignment: CDR1 SEHNR and CDR2 FQNEAQ (reference sequence). V lost 1 base to trimming and J lost 5 bases; unmatched junction nucleotides: 6. The CDR3 sequence is CASSLGGDRVHEQYF. The CDR3 nucleotides are TGTGCCAGCAGCTTAGGGGGGGACAGGGTGCACGAGCAGTACTTC.

V is TRBV6-5 and J is TRBJ2-3, with D perhaps assigned TRBD1 or TRBD2 (5 bases each). The CDR3 extends over 18 amino acids. The germline CDR1 and CDR2 sequences are MNHEY and SVGAGI. V was shortened by 0 bases and J by 0 bases, with 16 bases between the two germline ends. The CDR3 spells CASSYSAGTTASTDTQYF. CDR3 nucleotide sequence: TGTGCCAGCAGTTACTCCGCAGGGACGACCGCTAGCACAGATACGCAGTATTTT.